Below, one T cell receptor beta chain is given with its context. No antigen is known for it. No per-base quality is available; no much larger clone lies one base away. The sample belongs to a study of shared clonotypes between healthy human individuals (dated by TCRdb to 2020 to 2021). Describing the broader study: A few men and a couple of women, aged 18 to 49 years, made up the cohort. Libraries were prepared and TCR repertoires were sequenced by different laboratories using diverse techniques, in order to increase sequencing depth and limit assay-specific biases. Leukapheresis yielded between about 0.85 and 9.5 billion PBMCs per donor. For each donor, CD4 naive and CD4 memory were each given three plates, CD8 naive was given two plates, and CD8 memory was given one plate. The study deeply sequenced blood TCR repertoires of about five healthy adults to estimate repertoire size and the extent of clonotype sharing between individuals.

General conclusions and limits of the study: Even with the large sequencing depth, rarefaction of the sorted-subset datasets indicated that sequencing was incomplete. When a handful of donors were compared, the shared fraction of clonotypes was 5% to 6.5% for naive CD4, 3.5% for naive CD8, 2% to 2.5% for memory CD4, and around 0.37% for memory CD8. Higher generation probabilities were observed for clonotypes shared by all four sorted-subset donors than for non-shared clonotypes. The genetic and exposure-history diversity represented was limited by the small number of donors. Naive subsets generally had larger estimated clonotype richness than memory subsets. Pairwise subsampling led to the expectation that sequencing depth would affect the degree of clonotype sharing among donors. Sampling was restricted to blood, and TCR repertoires in tissue are likely to differ from TCR repertoires in blood.

From a lookup of the germline V gene, CDR1 and CDR2 are SGHAT and FQNNGV. V and J lose 0 bases and 3 bases, and a span of 8 bases separates them. The CDR3 has 15 amino acids, counting the end cysteine and phenylalanine. Only the CDR3 portion is preserved as DNA: 45 bases, with reading frame beginning at the first base. The donors were healthy, HIV-negative adults who had no recently reported acute infections or vaccinations. All donors were Caucasian adults living in Nashville, Tennessee, USA. CD4+ T cells were enriched through magnetic negative selection, after which naive cells were positively selected on CD45RA and the remaining negative fraction served as the memory subset. After blood collection by leukapheresis, PBMCs were isolated using Ficoll-Histopaque density gradient centrifugation and then cryopreserved in the vapor phase of liquid nitrogen. Analytical flow cytometry was used to check the purity and quantity of each magnetically sorted T cell population. Genomic DNA was isolated from every sorted fraction and measured by UV absorbance on a Nanodrop 2000c.

Using the deep immunoSEQ assay, multiplex PCR amplified TCR CDR3 regions from genomic DNA. Extracted genomic DNA from each cell subset was spread evenly across all wells of several immunoSEQ 96-well plates, with each plate serving as a replicate. For sorted subsets, about 210 ng of genomic DNA, equivalent to 25,000 to 35,000 T cell genomes, went into each replicate PCR. Purified libraries were quantified with a Qubit 3.0 fluorometer, sized on a Bioanalyzer 2100, and re-quantified with the KAPA Library Quantification kit. Every immunoSEQ 96-well plate was sequenced on a separate single-read 150-cycle Illumina NextSeq 550 flow cell. Under the source paper's analysis protocol: Because the immunoSEQ output held only junctional sequences and lacked quality scores, the filtering could not match the filtering applied to full-length reads. To assign V/J genes and CDR3, sequences were annotated using PyIR, a Python wrapper for IgBLAST v1.9, with IMGT germline references. Reads with weak V/J assignments (E-value above 1e-6), missing CDR3, stop codons, out-of-frame junctions, or ambiguous translated residues were removed. V3J clonotypes were defined as sequences sharing the same inferred V gene, J gene, and CDR3 amino acid sequence. Percentage overlap between repertoires was computed as shared unique clonotypes divided by the size of the smaller repertoire. Three approaches were used to assess repertoire richness: RTK rarefaction, the Chao1 estimator, and Recon v2.1 estimates of unobserved clonotypes. For all TCRbeta clonotypes obtained by the gDNA method from four donors, generation probabilities were computed with OLGA. This is the immuneACCESS table as TCRdb keeps it, with only in-frame sequences that have V and J called. A part of the clones is gone; compared with another copy, unresolved V genes explain less than half, and the rest is unexplained. The V and J calls and the clone size are those of that table, but D and trimming were determined from the DNA. For this sample the table gives around 1.6 million clones, of which approximately 98% were detected only once. Of the sample, about 0.42% falls within the top ten clones.

Specimen: naive CD4+ T cells sorted from blood. The cell subset or site label, read with the paper, signifies: CD45RA+ positively selected. The V and J genes are TRBV11-2 and TRBJ2-2, with the D gene too uncertain to name. The sequence came from a man under 40 in good health. The nucleotides read TGTGCCAGCAGCTTAGAAAATTTGTACACCGGGGAGCTGTTTTTT. Its coded protein is CASSLENLYTGELFF.